What follows are 20 T cell receptor beta chains derived from one specimen sequenced in a study of beta chain features in type 1 diabetes. Of the isolated RNA, all was reverse transcribed, and so the sequenced material was expressed TCRB transcripts. Assay used: immunoSEQ multiplex PCR; TCRdb lists only in-frame clones, some missing. The repertoire has about 45,000 clones, 65% to 70% of them found once; the top ten carry roughly 2.2%. Points from the study as a whole: TCRB CDR3 length was moderately but significantly reduced in all four CD4+ subsets of Type 1 diabetes patients.

The antigens these receptors bind are not known. The sample consisted of Tregs from blood. Every receptor here comes from a young woman with type 1 diabetes.

The chain is built from TRBV7-2 and TRBJ2-2, with TRBD2 matching 9 bases. V was pared by 6 bases and J by 4 bases, with 6 bases of the junction left unmatched. Germline V gives CDR1 SGHTA, CDR2 FQGNSA. CDR3 length equals 15 residues. Here the CDR3 reads CASRIISGGTGELFF. CDR3 DNA: TGTGCCAGCAGAATCATTAGCGGGGGCACCGGGGAGCTGTTTTTT.

V gene TRBV2 combines with J gene TRBJ1-5, with D unclear. V shed 5 bases and J shed 4 bases, with 12 bases lying between them. The length of the CDR3 is 14 residues. Germline V gene lookup returns CDR1 SNHLY and CDR2 FYNNEI. The CDR3 reads CASSWYSSNQPQHF. The CDR3 nucleotides are TGTGCCAGCAGTTGGTATTCTAGTAATCAGCCCCAGCATTTT.

The rearrangement joins TRBV15 to TRBJ2-7; TRBD1 aligns across 7 bases. In germline, CDR1 is LNHNV, CDR2 YYDKDF (reference sequence). The CDR3 sequence is 16 residues long. V lost 1 base to trimming and J lost 5 bases; unmatched junction nucleotides: 11. CDR3 bases: TGTGCCACCAGCAGAGCTCTCCGAGGGGGCCGCGACGAGCAGTACTTC. Its protein is CATSRALRGGRDEQYF.

This clone was counted between two and nine times. V gene TRBV23-1 combines with J gene TRBJ1-3; D gene ambiguous. TRBV23-1 is an open reading frame whose function is uncertain. CDR3 length equals 13 residues. Trimming left V 4 bases short and J 4 bases short, with 8 bases between. The CDR3 region is CASSLFRGNTIYF. The CDR3 coding sequence is TGCGCCAGCAGTCTGTTCCGGGGAAACACCATATATTTT.

The chain is built from TRBV7-2 and TRBJ2-7; D is uncertain. Trimming shortened V by 4 bases and J by 2 bases, and 9 bases separated the two germline ends. Germline V gene lookup returns CDR1 SGHTA and CDR2 FQGNSA. This CDR3 is built from 13 residues. The CDR3 sequence: CASSSGGAYEQYF. CDR3 coding DNA: TGTGCCAGCAGCTCCGGTGGAGCCTACGAGCAGTACTTC.

The chain joins TRBV30 to TRBJ1-3; TRBD1 is a possible D gene (6 bases). The CDR3 is 16 amino acids. Trimming removed 0 bases from V and 2 bases from J, with 14 bases in between. Per the germline V gene, CDR1 is GTSNPN and CDR2 is SVGIG (reference sequence). The CDR3 DNA follows: TGTGCCTGGAGTGTAACCGGGGGGCGGCCTGGAAACACCATATATTTT. Translated, it gives CAWSVTGGRPGNTIYF.

This chain links TRBV6-6 with TRBJ1-3; 10 bases align to TRBD1. The V segment lost 8 bases and the J segment 1 base; nucleotides outside the gene matches: 2. Germline CDR1 is MNHNY and CDR2 is SVGAGI (reference sequence). The CDR3 spans 14 residues. CDR3 nucleotides: TGTGCCAGCGACAGGGGGCTTTCTGGAAACACCATATATTTT. This encodes CASDRGLSGNTIYF.

The table lists this clone with a few counts. The rearrangement links TRBV5-1 to TRBJ2-2, with D possibly being TRBD2 (5 bases). This CDR3 spans 14 amino acids. Germline V gene lookup returns CDR1 SGHRS and CDR2 YFSETQ. V lost 1 base, J lost 4 bases, and 8 bases lay in between. DNA of the CDR3: TGCGCCAGCAGCTTGAGGACTCGCACCGGGGAGCTGTTTTTT. As protein: CASSLRTRTGELFF.

This rearrangement joins TRBV2 to TRBJ2-7; tentatively, D is TRBD1 (6 bases). Germline CDR1 is SNHLY and CDR2 is FYNNEI. The CDR3 has 14 residues. V lost 5 bases to trimming and J lost 1 base, with 12 bases between them. The DNA of the CDR3 is TGTGCCAGCAGTTACGGACAGAAGTCCTACGAGCAGTACTTC. This translates into CASSYGQKSYEQYF.

The rearrangement uses TRBV7-2 and TRBJ2-3; 15 bases are shared with TRBD2. The germline CDR1 and CDR2 sequences are SGHTA and FQGNSA. The CDR3 has 16 amino acids. V lost 4 bases to trimming and J lost 8 bases; unmatched junction nucleotides: 7. The CDR3 region is CASSSGTSGGWGTQYF. The CDR3 nucleotides read TGTGCCAGCAGCTCGGGGACTAGCGGGGGGTGGGGTACGCAGTATTTT.

The rearrangement joins TRBV7-3 to TRBJ2-6, with 8 bases matching TRBD1. The trim removed 7 bases at V and 2 bases at J, leaving 4 bases unmatched. Germline V gives CDR1 SGHTA, CDR2 FQGTGA. The CDR3 has 15 residues. The CDR3 nucleotides are TGTGCCAGCACCCAGGGGGCGCCTGGGGCCAACGTCCTGACTTTC. It specifies CASTQGAPGANVLTF.

This clone was seen only once. The chain joins TRBV27 to TRBJ1-4; D is perhaps TRBD1 (5 bases). V shed 5 bases and J shed 10 bases, with 17 bases lying between them. This CDR3 has 14 residues. CDR1 and CDR2 from the germline V gene are MNHEY and SMNVEV (reference sequence). CDR3 protein: CASSKTGVAPKLFF. The CDR3, as DNA: TGTGCCAGCAGTAAGACGGGGGTAGCACCAAAACTGTTTTTT.

The J gene is TRBJ2-1, the V gene TRBV7-2; 12 positions match TRBD2. CDR3 size: 17 residues. CDR1 is SGHTA and CDR2 is FQGNSA in the germline V gene. Trimming took 2 bases from V and 7 from J; bases not matched to a gene: 9. CDR3 in amino acids: CASSLSPSGGAGNEQFF. CDR3 coding DNA: TGTGCCAGCAGCTTAAGCCCTAGCGGGGGGGCTGGAAATGAGCAGTTCTTC.

This clone is a singleton in its sample. The rearrangement uses TRBV6-1 and TRBJ2-7, with 7 nucleotides matching TRBD2. The germline gives CDR1 MNHNS, CDR2 SASEGT. With V trimmed by 8 bases and J by 2 bases, 0 bases remained unmatched. The CDR3 length is 11 residues. CDR3 loop: CASGRAYEQYF. In DNA, the CDR3 is TGTGCCAGCGGGAGGGCCTACGAGCAGTACTTC.

The rearrangement joins TRBV6-5 to TRBJ1-1; D call uncertain. This CDR3 contains 13 residues. Germline CDR1 is MNHEY and CDR2 is SVGAGI. V was pared by 6 bases and J by 0 bases, with 8 bases between. CDR3 bases: TGTGCCAGCAGAAACGGGATGAACACTGAAGCTTTCTTT. Translating gives CASRNGMNTEAFF.

This clone was picked up a small number of times. V is TRBV18 and J is TRBJ1-4; D perhaps matches TRBD1 (5 bases). V dropped 6 bases and J dropped 10 bases, with 15 bases sitting between them. Looked up from germline, CDR1 is KGHSH and CDR2 is LQKENI. This CDR3 is 13 amino acids long. In DNA, the CDR3 is TGTGCCAGCTCTGGCCCGGACCAGGGAAAACTGTTTTTT. It encodes CASSGPDQGKLFF. Filled out from reference TRBV18 and TRBJ1-4, the complete variable domain reads NAGVMQNPRHLVRRRGQEARLRCSPMKGHSHVYWYRQLPEEGLKFMVYLQKENIIDESGMPKERFSAEFPKEGPSILRIQQVVRGDSAAYFCASSGPDQGKLFFGSGTQLSVL.

This clone was counted between two and nine times. The chain has TRBV4-1 and TRBJ2-6; TRBD1 agrees at 8 bases. Per germline, CDR1 MGHRA and CDR2 YSYEKL. This CDR3 is built from 21 residues. The trim removed 0 bases at V and 0 bases at J, leaving 13 bases unmatched. As DNA, the CDR3 is TGCGCCAGCAGCCAAGATAGGGCCTCGACAGGGGCTTACTCTGGGGCCAACGTCCTGACTTTC. Its translation: CASSQDRASTGAYSGANVLTF.

V and J are TRBV7-3 and TRBJ2-5, with D perhaps matching TRBD2 (5 bases). The V gene lost 5 bases and the J gene lost 4 bases, with 17 bases spanning the gap. CDR1 is SGHTA and CDR2 is FQGTGA in the germline V gene. CDR3 length equals 15 residues. DNA of the CDR3: TGTGCCAGCAGCCCCCGGGGAGTGCGCGGAGAGACCCAGTACTTC. Amino acids: CASSPRGVRGETQYF.

A remark on this clone: Within the sample, other DNA sequences also encode this same CDR3. The chain carries TRBV7-2 and TRBJ2-1; D gene ambiguous. Germline CDR1 is SGHTA and CDR2 is FQGNSA. The CDR3 is 14 amino acids. The V gene lost 2 bases and the J gene lost 0 bases, with 5 bases spanning the gap. The CDR3, as DNA: TGTGCCAGCAGCTTACGAGGCTCCTACAATGAGCAGTTCTTC. This translates into CASSLRGSYNEQFF.

V gene TRBV29-1 combines with J gene TRBJ1-1; D perhaps matches TRBD1 (5 bases). The V end was cut by 6 bases, the J end by 7 bases, with 18 bases between. Germline V CDR1 and CDR2: SQVTM, ANQGSEA. The CDR3 totals 13 residues. CDR3 in DNA: TGCAGCGTCCAAGATTACAGGCATGTTGAAGCTTTCTTT. This sequence encodes CSVQDYRHVEAFF.